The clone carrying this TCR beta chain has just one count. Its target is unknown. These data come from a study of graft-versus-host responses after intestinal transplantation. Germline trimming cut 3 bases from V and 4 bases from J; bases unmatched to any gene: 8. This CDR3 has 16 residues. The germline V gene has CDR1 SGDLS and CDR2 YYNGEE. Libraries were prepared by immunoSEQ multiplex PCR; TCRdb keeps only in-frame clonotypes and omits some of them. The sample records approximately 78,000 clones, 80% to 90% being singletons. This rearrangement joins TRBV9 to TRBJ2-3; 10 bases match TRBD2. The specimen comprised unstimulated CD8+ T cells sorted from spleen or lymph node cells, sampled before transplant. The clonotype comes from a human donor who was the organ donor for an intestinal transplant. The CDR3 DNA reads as TGTGCCAGCAGCGAACTAAGCGGGGGGGCAGCAGATACGCAGTATTTT. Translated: CASSELSGGAADTQYF.